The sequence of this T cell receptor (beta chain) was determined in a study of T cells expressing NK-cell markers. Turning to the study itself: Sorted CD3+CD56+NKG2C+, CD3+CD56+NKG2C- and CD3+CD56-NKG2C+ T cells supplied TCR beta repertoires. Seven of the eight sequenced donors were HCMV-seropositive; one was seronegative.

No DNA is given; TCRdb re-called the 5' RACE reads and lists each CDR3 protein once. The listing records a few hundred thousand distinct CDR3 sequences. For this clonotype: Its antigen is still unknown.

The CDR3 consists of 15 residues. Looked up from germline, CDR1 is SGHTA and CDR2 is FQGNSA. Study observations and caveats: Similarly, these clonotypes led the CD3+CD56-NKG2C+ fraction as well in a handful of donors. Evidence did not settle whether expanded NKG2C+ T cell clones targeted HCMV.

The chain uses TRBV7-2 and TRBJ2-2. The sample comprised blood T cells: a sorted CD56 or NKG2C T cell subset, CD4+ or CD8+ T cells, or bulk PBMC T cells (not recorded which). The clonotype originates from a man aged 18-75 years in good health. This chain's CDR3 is CASRVKGAMAGELFF.